Each of the 10 T cell receptor beta chains below was sequenced from the same sample in a study of cytomegalovirus exposure and HLA in healthy donors. The PCR ran on 60 Vbeta and 13 Jbeta primers. The protocol was immunoSEQ multiplex PCR, while the TCRdb copy is restricted to in-frame clones and leaves out a portion. The sample contains about 190,000 clones, 80% to 85% of which appear only once. Sequencing was carried out using PBMCs. The receptor set was obtained from a boy aged 5-17 years in good health and CMV-seronegative.

The gene calls are TRBV19 and TRBJ2-7; 8 positions match TRBD2. The CDR3 sequence is 14 residues long. The ends lost 5 bases at V and 3 bases at J; junction bases unmatched: 6. Germline V gene data show CDR1 as LNHDA and CDR2 as SQIVND (reference sequence). In DNA, the CDR3 is TGTGCCAGTAGTCCACTCGGGACTAGCTACGAGCAGTACTTC. It translates to CASSPLGTSYEQYF.

V gene TRBV5-4 combines with J gene TRBJ2-7, with 9 bases identical to TRBD1. Trimming cost V 5 bases and J 5 bases; bases outside gene matches: 11. CDR1 SGHNT and CDR2 YYREEE come from the germline V gene (reference sequence). The CDR3 loop spans 15 amino acids. Here the CDR3 DNA reads TGTGCCAGCAGTTCTCCCGGGACAGGGACTCACGAGCAGTACTTC. It specifies CASSSPGTGTHEQYF.

The V and J genes are TRBV30 and TRBJ1-5, with 8 bases matching TRBD1. Looked up from germline, CDR1 is GTSNPN and CDR2 is SVGIG (reference sequence). This CDR3 is built from 17 residues. V trimming: 3 bases; J trimming: 1 base; junction bases outside the gene matches: 11. The CDR3 DNA reads as TGTGCCTGGAGCCAAAGGGCGGACAGGGTGAGCAATCAGCCCCAGCATTTT. Translated, it gives CAWSQRADRVSNQPQHF.

The chain links TRBV27 to TRBJ1-1; no clear D gene. The CDR3 is 15 amino acids. The V and J ends lost 7 bases and 1 base respectively, with 16 bases between them. Germline CDR1 MNHEY, CDR2 SMNVEV (reference sequence). The CDR3 loop reads CASNPRGRGNTEAFF. The CDR3 DNA sequence: TGTGCCAGCAACCCTCGGGGTCGGGGGAACACTGAAGCTTTCTTT.

In regard to this clone: The sample holds other DNA sequences that translate to the same CDR3. This chain's CDR3 is CASSVGTSGTDTQYF. In DNA form, the CDR3 reads TGTGCCAGCAGCGTAGGGACTAGCGGCACAGATACGCAGTATTTT. This sequence joins TRBV9 and TRBJ2-3, with TRBD2 matching 9 bases. CDR3 length: 15 amino acids. In germline, CDR1 is SGDLS, CDR2 YYNGEE. The junction had 0 bases not matched to a gene; V was cut back by 0 bases and J by 1 base.

This sequence joins TRBV5-1 and TRBJ2-5, with 9 bases lining up with TRBD2. J gave up 5 bases and V 4 bases, and 9 bases lay outside the gene matches. CDR3 length: 15 amino acids. Germline loops: CDR1 SGHRS, CDR2 YFSETQ. The CDR3, as DNA: TGCGCCAGCAGCCACATAGCGGGGGAGGCGGAGACCCAGTACTTC. Translated: CASSHIAGEAETQYF.

The chain employs TRBV27 and TRBJ2-5; 12 bases are a match to TRBD2. Germline V gives CDR1 MNHEY, CDR2 SMNVEV (reference sequence). V lost 6 bases and J lost 2; bases outside the gene matches: 1. The CDR3 extends over 14 amino acids. The CDR3 spells CASRLAGGQETQYF. For the CDR3, the DNA is TGTGCCAGCAGACTAGCGGGGGGACAAGAGACCCAGTACTTC.

V is TRBV7-2 and J is TRBJ2-3; maybe TRBD2 (5 bases). The CDR3 is 14 residues long. Germline-derived CDR1 and CDR2 are SGHTA and FQGNSA. With 8 bases removed from V and 0 bases from J, the gap between germline ends came to 12 bases. The CDR3 DNA reads TGTGCCAGCTGTGAGGGTCCTAGCACAGATACGCAGTATTTT. Translation gives CASCEGPSTDTQYF.

This clone was seen just once. CDR3 nucleotide sequence: TGTGCCAGCAGCCCTGAAGAGACAGCACGTTGGGGAAAACTGTTTTTT. Protein: CASSPEETARWGKLFF. The genes are TRBV7-6 and TRBJ1-4; D possibly corresponds to TRBD1 (5 bases). Germline-derived CDR1 and CDR2 are SGHVS and FNYEAQ. The CDR3 is 16 amino acids. Trimming cost V 5 bases and J 10 bases, with 23 bases left between them. Supplemented by reference TRBV7-6 and TRBJ1-4, the full variable domain reads GAGVSQSPRYKVTKRGQDVALRCDPISGHVSLYWYRQALGQGPEFLTYFNYEAQQDKSGLPNDRFSAERPEGSISTLTIQRTEQRDSAMYRCASSPEETARWGKLFFGSGTQLSVL.

This chain connects TRBV5-4 to TRBJ2-3; D is uncertain. The germline V gene encodes CDR1 SGHNT and CDR2 YYREEE (reference sequence). V was shortened by 0 bases and J by 2 bases, with 10 bases between the two germline ends. This CDR3 is 15 amino acids long. This chain's CDR3 is CASSLGVSITDTQYF. Here the CDR3 DNA reads TGTGCCAGCAGCTTGGGAGTTAGCATCACAGATACGCAGTATTTT.